This TCR beta chain was sequenced in a study of cytomegalovirus exposure and HLA in healthy donors. On this clone itself: Its antigen is still unknown.

PCR used 60 Vbeta primers and 13 Jbeta primers. As handled by the study authors: Unique TCR beta chains numbered about 80 million in a later analysis, with around 12 million shared. The repertoire was sequenced with immunoSEQ multiplex PCR; TCRdb's copy has only in-frame clones and lacks some. V, J and clone size derive from that table, while D and trimming were established from the DNA sequence. The sample has tens of thousands of clones; roughly 70% are singletons. Whole-study findings and limits: Researchers catalogued over 150 TCR beta chains as cytomegalovirus-associated. Within a later analysis, the majority of CMV-associated TCR beta chains appeared HLA-restricted.

Germline CDR1 LNHDA, CDR2 SQIVND (reference sequence). The CDR3 is made up of 13 amino acids. V was pared by 5 bases and J by 3 bases, with 9 bases between. The gene calls are TRBV19 and TRBJ2-3; no reliable D call. The receptor was derived from a woman aged 55-69 years in good health and CMV-seropositive. Sequencing used PBMCs. CDR3 DNA sequence: TGTGCCAGTAGTTATGCGTTGACAGATACGCAGTATTTT. This gives the protein CASSYALTDTQYF.